One and the same sample provided the 9 T cell receptor beta chains below, sequenced in a study of cytomegalovirus exposure and HLA in healthy donors. Researchers ran the PCR with 60 Vbeta and 13 Jbeta primers. The data were produced by immunoSEQ multiplex PCR, yet TCRdb's version contains in-frame clones alone and is incomplete. The sample records some 200,000 clones, 82% being singletons. The specimen was PBMCs. The receptors derive from a woman in her thirties or forties in good health and CMV-seronegative.

V usage is TRBV2 and J usage is TRBJ2-1, with TRBD2 matching over 8 bases. CDR1 and CDR2 (germline): SNHLY, FYNNEI. CDR3 length equals 15 residues. Trimming cost V 7 bases and J 2 bases; bases outside gene matches: 7. As DNA, the CDR3 is TGTGCCAGCACCACCTCGCGGGGGGCCTACAATGAGCAGTTCTTC. Amino acids: CASTTSRGAYNEQFF.

The chain joins TRBV27 to TRBJ2-7, with 7 positions matching TRBD2. This CDR3 region has 15 residues. CDR1 is MNHEY, CDR2 SMNVEV, per germline (reference sequence). Trimming removed 6 bases from V and 4 bases from J; junction bases left unmatched: 12. CDR3 coding DNA: TGTGCCAGCAGAAATCACCCGGGACTACCGTACGAGCAGTACTTC. Translation gives CASRNHPGLPYEQYF.

In this sample, this clone turned up once. The chain links TRBV27 to TRBJ2-7; 10 positions match TRBD2. The germline gives CDR1 MNHEY, CDR2 SMNVEV (reference sequence). The V and J ends lost 5 bases and 2 bases, in that order; junction bases with no gene match: 6. This CDR3 region has 15 residues. The CDR3 sequence is CASSIWSGRAYEQYF. CDR3 coding DNA: TGTGCCAGCAGTATCTGGAGCGGGAGGGCCTACGAGCAGTACTTC.

The chain links TRBV5-1 to TRBJ2-1, with 9 bases matching TRBD2. Trimming at V came to 1 base and at J to 0 bases, leaving 2 bases not matched to a gene. Germline V gives CDR1 SGHRS, CDR2 YFSETQ. The CDR3 is 16 residues long. In nucleotides, the CDR3 is TGCGCCAGCAGCTTGAGTAGCGGGAGCTCCTACAATGAGCAGTTCTTC. Amino acid sequence: CASSLSSGSSYNEQFF.

The chain joins TRBV5-1 to TRBJ2-7, with TRBD2 matching over 7 bases. This CDR3 has 14 residues. J lost 0 bases, V lost 3 bases, and 3 bases had no gene match. Germline V lookup: CDR1 SGHRS, CDR2 YFSETQ. CDR3 region: CASSSSGSSYEQYF. The CDR3, as DNA: TGCGCCAGCAGCTCTAGCGGAAGCTCCTACGAGCAGTACTTC.

The chain carries TRBV11-2 and TRBJ2-2; D ambiguous. Deletions cut 2 bases from V and 4 bases from J, with 8 bases between. In germline, CDR1 is SGHAT, CDR2 FQNNGV. The CDR3 consists of 14 residues. The CDR3 nucleotides read TGTGCCAGCAGCTTATTAGCCCGCACCGGGGAGCTGTTTTTT. Amino acids: CASSLLARTGELFF. The full variable domain, in which reference TRBV11-2 and TRBJ2-2 provide the parts outside the CDR3, is EAGVAQSPRYKIIEKRQSVAFWCNPISGHATLYWYQQILGQGPKLLIQFQNNGVVDDSQLPKDRFSAERLKGVDSTLKIQPAKLEDSAVYLCASSLLARTGELFFGEGSRLTVL.

The V gene is TRBV19, the J gene TRBJ1-5, with a weak D call TRBD1 (5 bases). CDR1 LNHDA and CDR2 SQIVND come from the germline V gene (reference sequence). This CDR3 comprises 16 residues. V lost 5 bases to trimming and J lost 6 bases, with 20 bases between them. CDR3 sequence reads: CASSAPGQGSTQPQHF. In DNA form, the CDR3 reads TGTGCCAGTAGTGCGCCAGGCCAGGGATCTACTCAGCCCCAGCATTTT.

The chain combines TRBV27 with TRBJ2-1; D is uncertain. Germline values: CDR1 MNHEY, CDR2 SMNVEV (reference sequence). CDR3 length equals 14 residues. Trimming took 1 base from V and 5 from J, leaving 9 bases between them. The CDR3 protein is CASSLLSEHNEQFF. CDR3 nucleotides: TGTGCCAGCAGTTTATTGTCAGAACACAATGAGCAGTTCTTC.

The J gene is TRBJ2-2, the V gene TRBV29-1; 11 bases map to TRBD2. This CDR3 has 15 residues. Germline V gene sequence: CDR1 SQVTM, CDR2 ANQGSEA. V lost 6 bases to trimming and J lost 2 bases; unmatched junction nucleotides: 5. The CDR3 loop reads CSVISGRVNTGELFF. For the CDR3, the DNA is TGCAGCGTCATTAGCGGGAGGGTTAACACCGGGGAGCTGTTTTTT.